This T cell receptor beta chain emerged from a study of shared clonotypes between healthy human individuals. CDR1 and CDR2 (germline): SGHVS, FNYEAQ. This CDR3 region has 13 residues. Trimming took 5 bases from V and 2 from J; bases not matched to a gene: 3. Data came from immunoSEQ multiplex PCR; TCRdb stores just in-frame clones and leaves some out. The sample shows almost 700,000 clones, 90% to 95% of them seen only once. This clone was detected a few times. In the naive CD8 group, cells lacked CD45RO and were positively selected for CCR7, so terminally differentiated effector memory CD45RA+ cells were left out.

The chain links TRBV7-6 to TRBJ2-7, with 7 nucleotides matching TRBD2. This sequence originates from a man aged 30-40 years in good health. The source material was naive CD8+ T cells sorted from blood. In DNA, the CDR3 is TGTGCCAGCAGCCCGACTAGCACCTACGAGCAGTACTTC. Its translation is CASSPTSTYEQYF.